This T cell receptor beta chain was sequenced during a study of T cells in Graves' hyperthyroidism and ophthalmopathy. On this clonotype: A much larger clone sits a single nucleotide away, making a read error possible.

Germline V gene sequence: CDR1 SGHTA, CDR2 FQGNSA. This CDR3 contains 12 residues. The germline V and J ends were trimmed by 4 bases and 4 bases, with 7 bases remaining between them. Authors of the study amplified TCR beta CDR3 regions from RNA transcripts. First-round RT-PCR of the TCR CDR3 relied on the HTBI primer set. TCRdb used MiXCR to reprocess the multiplex PCR reads, holding one entry per CDR3 protein. The data hold under 700,000 distinct CDR3 sequences, with around 42% observed a single time. The clonotype comes from a woman younger than 35 with Graves' hyperthyroidism. The sequencing sample was made of peripheral blood or thyroid tissue (not recorded which). This chain joins TRBV7-2 and TRBJ1-1; D is unclear. The CDR3 region is CASSCFITEAFF. Here the CDR3 DNA reads TGTGCCAGCAGCTGCTTCATCACTGAAGCTTTCTTT. Looking up the rest from reference TRBV7-2 and TRBJ1-1 gives the full variable domain: GAGVSQSPSNKVTEKGKDVELRCDPISGHTALYWYRQSLGQGLEFLIYFQGNSAPDKSGLPSDRFSAERTGGSVSTLTIQRTQQEDSAVYLCASSCFITEAFFGQGTRLTVV.